This TCR beta chain was observed in a study of cytomegalovirus exposure and HLA in healthy donors (dated by TCRdb to about 2017). For context, the study as a whole: An earlier analysis of several hundred of the donors reported roughly 300 Gb of sequence data and around 120 million unique TCR beta sequences obtained from about 179 million T cells. An early release that covered 640 HLA-typed donors contained about 290 gigabases of sequencing data and 65 million to 100 million unique TCR sequences. The genetic ancestry cluster associated with self-reported Caucasian donors included over 80% of the 398 genotyped donors. The study aimed to test whether signatures of past pathogen exposure could be identified by cataloging public T cell receptors. The study used immunosequencing to profile the T cell repertoires of approximately 690 subjects and linked those repertoires to cytomegalovirus serostatus. Besides the first cohort of more than 650 subjects, a separate validation cohort made up of 120 different subjects was used. The study combined high-throughput TCR immunosequencing, statistical association of individual TCRs with disease status, and machine learning to predict cytomegalovirus infection status. To study patterns of TCR occurrence, a later analysis re-analyzed previously published TCR beta repertoires from under 750 donors and added high-resolution HLA genotyping. In the later analysis, no new phenotypic data were used to find candidate immune exposures; instead, reliance was placed on TCR beta sequences and their occurrence across donors. An earlier analysis of around 580 of the donors used high-throughput TCR beta sequencing to judge whether each TCR beta V gene segment behaved as functional or pseudogenic. Donor age, sex, ethnicity and CMV serostatus were collected together with the repertoire data. A later genetic analysis took genome-wide SNP genotypes for about three fifths of the roughly 670 donors and used that subset as a discovery cohort. All discovery cohort repertoires had been generated using a single sequencing platform. HLA typing included class I and class II loci at four-digit resolution. Typing coverage differed by locus: A, B, C, DRB1 and DQB1 were typed in roughly 629-630 donors, DQA1 in 500 to 550, DPA1 in around 610, and DPB1 in roughly 470. Four or five DR-DQ haplotypes were handled as single units for association and clustering, since linkage in the cohort was strong. On average, roughly 240,000 unique TCR beta nucleotide sequences were sequenced per donor among a few hundred genotyped donors of the cohort, with 15% to 20% of those sequences being non-productive. What the work shows at the level of the full study, not this receptor alone: Because HLA typing was missing for some donors at each locus, association tests included only the typed subset. Sequencing depth was assumed to be roughly uniform across donors in the presence/absence analyses, though that assumption may not hold. A later analysis found that HLA-associated TCR beta chains were more clonally expanded and had lower generation probabilities than equally common non-associated chains. A later analysis reported that several top co-occurrence clusters appeared linked to parvovirus B19, influenza, CMV and Epstein-Barr virus. When HLA alleles, especially DR and DQ, strongly co-occurred, attributing TCR associations to individual alleles was difficult. The study gave a list of about 170 TCR beta chains associated with cytomegalovirus. Some IMGT-functional V segments, including TRBV6-2 and TRBV6-3, could not be told apart with the 87-base-pair reads, so those segments were excluded. A cluster of highly shared sequence variants was judged likely to represent a technical artifact of the sequencing pipeline. Most TCR sequences were observed very rarely across donors, whereas some public TCRs were present in many individuals. CMV serostatus was the only immune exposure information available for the cohort. Broadly in line with IMGT annotations, most TCR beta V segments showed up in productive rearrangements about 90% or about 30% of the time in an earlier analysis of approximately 640 of the donors. Specific HLA alleles were associated with 15,000 to 20,000 TCR beta sequences at a false discovery rate of 0.05 in a later analysis. The authors suggested that the approach could potentially be generalized to other disease states and immunological phenotypes. Only TCR beta chains were sequenced in this cohort, and the absence of alpha or paired-chain data limited detectable features. Because counts were too low, about 18 rarely observed V segments, including chromosome 9 orphons, were excluded from the earlier analysis of several hundred of the donors. In both the original and validation cohorts, the classifier was reported to diagnose cytomegalovirus status with high specificity and sensitivity. According to a later analysis, most CMV-associated TCR beta chains appeared to be HLA-restricted, and the HLA associations seemed to be driven largely by CMV exposure. A later genetic analysis associated a missense DCLRE1C variant with V-gene and J-gene trimming of TCR beta chains, and an independent cohort replicated the association. A further reported finding was that TCR beta sequences accurately predicted the HLA-A and HLA-B alleles for most subjects in the first cohort. Three of the identified cytomegalovirus-associated TCR beta chains were confirmed in vitro to be specific for cytomegalovirus antigens. Linkage disequilibrium might explain the correlated functional status among segregating V segments, but an unknown experimental factor could not be ruled out. A later analysis found that TCR association rates varied across HLA loci, with DRB1 alleles showing the most associated TCRs and HLA-C alleles the fewest. According to a later genetic analysis, donors in an Asian-associated ancestry cluster had fewer N-insertions in productive TCRs than the approximately 670-donor mean.

In total, roughly 670 healthy bone marrow donors made up the cohort. All cohort members were sampled while nominally healthy, although unrecorded immune exposures were likely present. The donor tested CMV seronegative and was one of the 352 seronegative cohort members. Every donor gave a peripheral blood sample, and the peripheral blood mononuclear cells from that sample were used for TCR beta sequencing. The Qiagen DNeasy Blood Extraction Kit was used to extract genomic DNA from the blood cell samples. Receptors were amplified or captured by the immunoSEQ multiplex PCR assay. For the multiplex PCR, a mixture combining 60 forward primers for TCR Vbeta segments and 13 reverse primers for TCR Jbeta segments was used. The CDR3 region of rearranged TCR beta genes was amplified from genomic DNA with a multiplex PCR assay. On the Illumina HiSeq System, the amplified TCR beta libraries were sequenced as 87-base-pair reads. In the original analysis: Across the 500 to 750 repertoires, a later analysis counted about 81 million unique TCR beta chains, some 11 million of which were shared by at least two donors. Raw reads were error-corrected and collapsed into unique sequences by a nearest-neighbor algorithm in which closely related sequences were merged to remove PCR and sequencing errors. To assign V, D and J gene segments, CDR3 sequences were aligned to IMGT reference sequences. Each retained sequence needed at least a six-nucleotide match to both a V gene segment and a J gene segment. Rearrangements were called productive when the CDR3 lacked stop codons and stayed in frame with V and J; all others were non-productive. Following IMGT convention, CDR3 was defined as the stretch from the second conserved V-encoded cysteine up to the conserved J-encoded phenylalanine. Sequences without an unambiguous match to a single V gene segment were excluded from the earlier analysis of a few hundred of the donors. An earlier analysis of fewer than 650 of the donors classified V segments as functional when productive rearrangements were above 56.7% and as segregating when the standard deviation between donors was above 5%. A statistical classification framework was developed to diagnose cytomegalovirus status using the catalog of TCR beta chain sequences. In a later analysis, TCR nucleotide sequences were compared against IMGT/GENE-DB human TR gene sequences so that V and J genes could be assigned. The TCRdist pipeline was used in a later analysis to assign CDR3 sequences and most-parsimonious VDJ recombination scenarios. A later analysis defined each TCR beta chain by its CDR3 amino acid sequence plus V-gene family, and excluded reads lacking a unique V-gene family. In a later analysis, 500 to 650 highly shared, low-generation-probability nucleotide sequences were removed to address suspected cross-contamination and a sequencing artifact. For each public chain, a later analysis derived a clonal expansion index from normalized ranks of inferred template counts within each repertoire. A later analysis computed generation probabilities with a VDJ recombination model fitted to out-of-frame rearrangements, and checked the results against IGoR. Hypergeometric tests were used in a later analysis to score TCR-TCR, TCR-HLA and TCR-CMV co-occurrence, with a repertoire-size bias correction applied to the TCR pairs. To estimate false discovery rates, a later analysis permuted the HLA or CMV assignments 20 times. A later analysis grouped co-occurring TCRs with DBSCAN, adding TCRdist sequence similarity when clustering within HLA-allele-positive subsets. Repertoires with fewer than 30,000 or more than 120,000 public chains were left out of co-occurrence clustering, as were four to six repertoires with anomalous nucleotide sharing. TCRdb's version of the immuneACCESS table is confined to in-frame rearrangements and falls short of the full clone set. An unresolved V gene accounts for under half of the shortfall where checked; the remainder is of unknown origin. The V and J calls and clone size were taken over from that table, and D and trimming were inferred from the DNA. The sample has about 160,000 clones on record. The ten largest clonotypes hold 1.3% of the sample.

The germline V gene supplies CDR1 SNHLY and CDR2 FYNNEI. Trimming costs V 11 bases and J 3 bases, and their ends lie 20 bases apart. Spanning cysteine to phenylalanine, the CDR3 consists of 15 amino acids. Only the CDR3 DNA stays, 45 bases, in frame from base 1. On this clone: No cognate antigen has been identified for it.

Sequenced sample: PBMCs. The receptor was isolated from a woman aged 60-70 years in good health and CMV-seronegative. The chain was built from TRBV2 and TRBJ2-1, with TRBD2 as a weak D call on 7 bases. DNA sequence: TGTGCCCGTCGGACAGCGGGGACGAGCTACAATGAGCAGTTCTTC. This yields the protein CARRTAGTSYNEQFF.